This T cell receptor beta chain was documented in a study of cytomegalovirus exposure and HLA in healthy donors. Notes on the study in general: Association of a missense DCLRE1C variant with TCR beta V- and J-gene trimming was reported in a later analysis. The majority of CMV-associated TCR beta chains were reported as apparently HLA-restricted in a later analysis. Available immune exposure information covered CMV serostatus only.

With respect to this clone: Its antigen is not identified. At one end the junction does not follow the germline gene, possibly because of a read error.

A multiplex PCR was run with 60 Vbeta primers and 13 Jbeta primers. TCRdb keeps only in-frame clones here, not all; method: immunoSEQ multiplex PCR. The sample includes 90,000 or so clones, 75% to 80% of them seen just once. The sample consisted of PBMCs. The sequence was collected from a female donor in good health and CMV-seronegative.

This CDR3 is CASSSVNSPLNF. The CDR3 DNA reads TGTGCCAGCAGTTCAGTTAATTCACCCCTCAACTTT. V gene TRBV27 combines with J gene TRBJ1-6, with D unresolved. CDR1 is MNHEY and CDR2 is SMNVEV in the germline V gene (reference sequence). This CDR3 region has 12 residues.